These 12 T cell receptor beta chains share one sample of origin, sequenced in a study of cytomegalovirus exposure and HLA in healthy donors. The PCR was carried out with 60 Vbeta primers and 13 Jbeta primers. Sequencing was performed with immunoSEQ multiplex PCR; in TCRdb, only in-frame clones are kept and a portion is missing. The data contain some 160,000 clones, around 77% of them seen just once; the ten biggest clones take up 1.5% to 2%. Sequenced: PBMCs. The source is a woman aged 30 to 39 in good health and CMV-seronegative.

The genes are TRBV4-1 and TRBJ2-3; TRBD2 aligns across 10 bases. Germline CDR1 is MGHRA and CDR2 is YSYEKL. This CDR3 has 15 residues. J gave up 4 bases and V 5 bases, and 6 bases lay outside the gene matches. CDR3 loop: CASSASGSPADTQYF. In DNA, the CDR3 is TGCGCCAGCAGCGCTAGCGGGAGCCCCGCAGATACGCAGTATTTT.

J is TRBJ2-1 and V is TRBV28, with 8 bases that match TRBD1. Germline CDR1 reads MDHEN; CDR2 reads SYDVKM. V dropped 3 bases and J dropped 9; count of bases not matched to a gene: 7. The CDR3 is 14 residues long. CDR3 protein: CASSLMGQEGEQFF. The CDR3 DNA reads as TGTGCCAGCAGTTTGATGGGACAGGAAGGTGAGCAGTTCTTC. Supplemented by reference TRBV28 and TRBJ2-1, the full variable domain reads DVKVTQSSRYLVKRTGEKVFLECVQDMDHENMFWYRQDPGLGLRLIYFSYDVKMKEKGDIPEGYSVSREKKERFSLILESASTNQTSMYLCASSLMGQEGEQFFGPGTRLTVL.

The V and J genes are TRBV2 and TRBJ1-5; 9 positions match TRBD1. J gave up 6 bases and V 5 bases, and 8 bases lay outside the gene matches. The CDR3 is 15 residues long. Germline V gene lookup returns CDR1 SNHLY and CDR2 FYNNEI. The CDR3 sequence is CASSYTGGLGQPQHF. Written as DNA, the CDR3 is TGTGCCAGCAGTTATACAGGGGGCTTAGGTCAGCCCCAGCATTTT.

V usage is TRBV7-8 and J usage is TRBJ2-7; 11 bases are shared with TRBD2. The CDR3 consists of 15 residues. The germline V gene has CDR1 SGHVS and CDR2 FQNEAQ. The V segment lost 5 bases and the J segment 6 bases; nucleotides outside the gene matches: 9. CDR3 sequence: CASSRGTSGPREQYF. In DNA form, the CDR3 reads TGTGCCAGCAGCCGAGGGACTAGCGGCCCCCGCGAGCAGTACTTC.

V is TRBV19 and J is TRBJ1-1; TRBD1 agrees at 8 bases. The CDR3 runs 16 residues. Germline V CDR1 and CDR2: LNHDA, SQIVND (reference sequence). V shed 3 bases and J 1 base; nucleotides not matched to a gene: 7. CDR3: CASSMSGTGSNTEAFF. In nucleotides, the CDR3 is TGTGCCAGTAGTATGTCCGGGACAGGCTCGAACACTGAAGCTTTCTTT.

V usage is TRBV30 and J usage is TRBJ1-6; tentative D call: TRBD1 (6 bases). Germline assignment: CDR1 GTSNPN and CDR2 SVGIG (reference sequence). V dropped 1 base and J dropped 12 bases, with 19 bases sitting between them. This CDR3 has 15 amino acids. The CDR3 nucleotides read TGTGCCTGGAGTGCTGGACAGTTATTCAATATACCCCTCCACTTT. Translated: CAWSAGQLFNIPLHF.

The V call is TRBV6-4, the J call TRBJ2-7; a possible D gene is TRBD1 (6 bases). The V end lost 0 bases, the J end lost 6 bases, and 12 bases lay between the germline ends. CDR3 length: 14 residues. Looked up from germline, CDR1 is MRHNA and CDR2 is SNTAGT. CDR3 nucleotide sequence: TGTGCCAGCAGTGACTCGTTCAGGGGTACCGAGCAGTACTTC. Translated, it gives CASSDSFRGTEQYF.

V and J are TRBV18 and TRBJ1-1; D is perhaps TRBD1 (6 bases). CDR1 is KGHSH, CDR2 LQKENI, per germline. The length of the CDR3 is 15 residues. Trimming left V 3 bases short and J 1 base short, with 12 bases between. CDR3 region: CASSPKDRENTEAFF. The CDR3 bases are TGTGCCAGCTCACCTAAGGACAGAGAGAACACTGAAGCTTTCTTT.

This chain connects TRBV7-6 to TRBJ2-7; D unresolved. CDR1 and CDR2 from the germline V gene are SGHVS and FNYEAQ. The CDR3 sequence is 13 residues long. Trimming cost V 3 bases and J 3 bases, with 9 bases left between them. The CDR3 here is CASSLGSRYEQYF. The CDR3 DNA is TGTGCCAGCAGCTTGGGCAGTCGCTACGAGCAGTACTTC.

In DNA, the CDR3 is TGTGCCAGCAGGGAGGGACAGGCCCTTGGAGGTGAAGCTTTCTTT. Protein product: CASREGQALGGEAFF. The chain uses TRBV2 and TRBJ1-1; 8 bases map to TRBD1. This CDR3 comprises 15 residues. Germline V CDR1 and CDR2: SNHLY, FYNNEI. V shed 6 bases and J 7 bases; nucleotides not matched to a gene: 13.

The rearrangement links TRBV6-1 to TRBJ1-3, with a tentative D call TRBD1 (5 bases). Trimming removed 5 bases at V and 2 bases at J, with 13 bases between. Germline V lookup: CDR1 MNHNS, CDR2 SASEGT. The CDR3 contains 15 residues. The CDR3 sequence: CASSPRQNPGNTIYF. DNA of the CDR3: TGTGCCAGCAGTCCAAGACAGAACCCTGGAAACACCATATATTTT.

The rearrangement joins TRBV6-1 to TRBJ1-2; maybe TRBD1 (6 bases). Germline V CDR1 and CDR2: MNHNS, SASEGT. The V and J ends lost 5 bases and 7 bases respectively, with 17 bases between them. The CDR3 sequence is 14 residues long. The CDR3 spells CASSLNRETGGYTF. CDR3 DNA: TGTGCCAGCAGTCTCAACAGGGAAACCGGTGGCTACACCTTC.